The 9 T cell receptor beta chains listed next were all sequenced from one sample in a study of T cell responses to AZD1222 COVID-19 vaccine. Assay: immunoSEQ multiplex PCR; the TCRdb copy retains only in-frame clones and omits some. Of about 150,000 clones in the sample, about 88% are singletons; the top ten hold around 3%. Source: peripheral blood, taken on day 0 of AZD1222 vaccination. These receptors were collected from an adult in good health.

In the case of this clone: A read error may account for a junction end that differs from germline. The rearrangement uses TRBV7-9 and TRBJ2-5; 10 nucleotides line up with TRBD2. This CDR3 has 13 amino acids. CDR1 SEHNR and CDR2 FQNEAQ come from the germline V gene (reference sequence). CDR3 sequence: CASSIAGGETQYF. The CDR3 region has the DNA TGTGCCAGCAGCATAGCGGGGGGTGAGACCCAGTACTTC.

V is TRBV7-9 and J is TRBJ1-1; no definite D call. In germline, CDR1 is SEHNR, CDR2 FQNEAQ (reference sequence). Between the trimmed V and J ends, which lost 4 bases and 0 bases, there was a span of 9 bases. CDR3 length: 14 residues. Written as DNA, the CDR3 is TGTGCCAGCAGCTCAAAAGAAATGAACACTGAAGCTTTCTTT. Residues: CASSSKEMNTEAFF. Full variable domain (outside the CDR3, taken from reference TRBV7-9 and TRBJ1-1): DTGVSQNPRHKITKRGQNVTFRCDPISEHNRLYWYRQTLGQGPEFLTYFQNEAQLEKSRLLSDRFSAERPKGSFSTLEIQRTEQGDSAMYLCASSSKEMNTEAFFGQGTRLTVV.

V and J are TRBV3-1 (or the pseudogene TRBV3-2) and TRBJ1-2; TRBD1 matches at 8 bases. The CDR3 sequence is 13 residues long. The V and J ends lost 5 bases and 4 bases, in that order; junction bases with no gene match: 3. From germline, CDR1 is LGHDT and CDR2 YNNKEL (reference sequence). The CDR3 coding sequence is TGTGCCAGCAGCTCAGGGGGCGGCTATGGCTACACCTTC. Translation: CASSSGGGYGYTF.

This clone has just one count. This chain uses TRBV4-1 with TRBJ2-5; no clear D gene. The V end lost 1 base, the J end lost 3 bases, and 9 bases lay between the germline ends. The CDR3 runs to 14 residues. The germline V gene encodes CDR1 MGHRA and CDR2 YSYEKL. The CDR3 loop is CASSQGRIEETQYF. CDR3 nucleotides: TGCGCCAGCAGCCAAGGACGGATAGAAGAGACCCAGTACTTC.

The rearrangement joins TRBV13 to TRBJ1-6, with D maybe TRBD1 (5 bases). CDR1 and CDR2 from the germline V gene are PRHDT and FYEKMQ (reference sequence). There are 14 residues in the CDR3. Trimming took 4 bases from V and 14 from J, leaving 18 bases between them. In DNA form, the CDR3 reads TGTGCCAGCAGCTCCCGGGACCGGGGATCGGCCCTCCACTTT. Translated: CASSSRDRGSALHF.

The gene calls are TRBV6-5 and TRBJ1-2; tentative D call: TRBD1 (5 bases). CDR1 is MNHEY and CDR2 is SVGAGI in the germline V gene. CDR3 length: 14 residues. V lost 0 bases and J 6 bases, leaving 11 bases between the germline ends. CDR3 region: CASSYSSRDDGYTF. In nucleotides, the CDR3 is TGTGCCAGCAGTTACTCGTCCAGGGACGATGGCTACACCTTC.

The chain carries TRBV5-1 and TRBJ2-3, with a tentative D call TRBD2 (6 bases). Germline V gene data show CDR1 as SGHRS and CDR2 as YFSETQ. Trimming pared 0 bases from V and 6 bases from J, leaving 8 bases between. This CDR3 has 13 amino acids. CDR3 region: CASSLVGGDTQYF. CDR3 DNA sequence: TGCGCCAGCAGCTTGGTCGGGGGTGATACGCAGTATTTT.

The CDR3 DNA reads TGTGCCAGCAGCTCTCCGATCACTGAAGCTTTCTTT. Residues: CASSSPITEAFF. The gene calls are TRBV7-9 and TRBJ1-1, with unresolved D. Trimming shortened V by 4 bases and J by 4 bases, and 7 bases separated the two germline ends. The germline CDR1 and CDR2 sequences are SEHNR and FQNEAQ (reference sequence). The CDR3 sequence is 12 residues long.

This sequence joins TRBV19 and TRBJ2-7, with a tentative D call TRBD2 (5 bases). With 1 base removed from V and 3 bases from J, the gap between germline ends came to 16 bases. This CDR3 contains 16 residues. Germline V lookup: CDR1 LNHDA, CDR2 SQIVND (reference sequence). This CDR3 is CASSIGGRGGRYEQYF. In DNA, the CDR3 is TGTGCCAGTAGTATAGGAGGGCGCGGAGGCCGCTACGAGCAGTACTTC.